This entry lists 18 T cell receptor beta chains sequenced from one sample in a study of somatic mutations in cytotoxic T cells in rheumatoid arthritis. Sequencing used immunoSEQ multiplex PCR; TCRdb keeps in-frame clones, though not all of them. The repertoire includes roughly 18,000 clones, about 80% of them detected once, and roughly 30% sits in the top ten. Sequenced material: CD8+ T cells sorted from blood. The receptors were sampled from an adult with rheumatoid arthritis.

The rearrangement joins TRBV9 to TRBJ2-5, with 14 bases that match TRBD2. The CDR3 is made up of 18 amino acids. Trimming took 0 bases from V and 4 from J; bases not matched to a gene: 8. The V gene's germline CDR1 is SGDLS and CDR2 YYNGEE. This chain's CDR3 is CASSVDGRLAGGPETQYF. The DNA for the CDR3 is TGTGCCAGCAGCGTAGACGGCCGACTAGCGGGGGGGCCAGAGACCCAGTACTTC.

V and J are TRBV19 and TRBJ2-4, with D possibly matching TRBD2 (6 bases). Trimming removed 9 bases from V and 1 base from J, with 31 bases in between. CDR1 and CDR2 (germline): LNHDA, SQIVND (reference sequence). This CDR3 is 20 amino acids long. The CDR3, as DNA: TGTGCCAGCCCTAAGCGGGCCTCACCATTAGTAGTGTCGGCCAAAAACATTCAGTACTTC. Translated: CASPKRASPLVVSAKNIQYF. The entire variable domain, with the rest obtained from reference TRBV19 and TRBJ2-4, is as follows: DGGITQSPKYLFRKEGQNVTLSCEQNLNHDAMYWYRQDPGQGLRLIYYSQIVNDFQKGDIAEGYSVSREKKESFPLTVTSAQKNPTAFYLCASPKRASPLVVSAKNIQYFGAGTRLSVL.

The CDR3 nucleotides read TGTGCCAGCAGTTTGGAGGGAACCTACGAGCAGTACTTC. The encoded protein is CASSLEGTYEQYF. The V call is TRBV27, the J call TRBJ2-5; a weak D match, TRBD2 (6 bases). The J call may be faulty, since TRBJ2-7 better matches the DNA end. Germline assignment: CDR1 MNHEY and CDR2 SMNVEV (reference sequence). This CDR3 contains 13 residues.

The DNA of the CDR3 is TGTGCCAGCGATAAGAGCCTAGGGGGCCGTATAGGAAATGAGCAGTTCTTC. This codes for CASDKSLGGRIGNEQFF. The rearrangement links TRBV27 to TRBJ2-1; 7 nucleotides line up with TRBD1. The CDR3 is made up of 17 amino acids. The V segment lost 8 bases and the J segment 7 bases; nucleotides outside the gene matches: 20. Germline CDR1 reads MNHEY; CDR2 reads SMNVEV (reference sequence).

This clone is a singleton in its sample. The genes are TRBV11-2 and TRBJ2-7; the D gene is possibly TRBD2 (6 bases). The CDR3 has 19 amino acids. V dropped 5 bases and J dropped 3 bases, with 29 bases sitting between them. Germline V gene sequence: CDR1 SGHAT, CDR2 FQNNGV. The CDR3 spells CASSRDPKERLGLDYEQYF. The CDR3 nucleotides read TGTGCCAGCAGCCGAGACCCTAAAGAAAGACTAGGACTCGACTACGAGCAGTACTTC.

This clone was observed a few times. V gene TRBV11-2 combines with J gene TRBJ2-7; 7 bases are shared with TRBD2. The length of the CDR3 is 15 residues. Trimming cost V 3 bases and J 6 bases; bases outside gene matches: 11. From germline, CDR1 is SGHAT and CDR2 FQNNGV. The CDR3 loop reads CASSLASGPWAEQYF. The CDR3 nucleotides are TGTGCCAGCAGCTTGGCTAGCGGCCCGTGGGCCGAGCAGTACTTC.

The rearrangement links TRBV13 to TRBJ2-1, with TRBD2 identical over 12 bases. Germline trimming cut 1 base from V and 5 bases from J; bases unmatched to any gene: 3. Germline CDR1 and CDR2: PRHDT and FYEKMQ (reference sequence). This CDR3 has 16 amino acids. The CDR3 DNA follows: TGTGCCAGCAGCTTAGTTCGACTAGCGGGAGACAATGAGCAGTTCTTC. It codes for CASSLVRLAGDNEQFF.

In this sample, this clone turned up a few times. J is TRBJ1-1 and V is TRBV4-1; tentatively, D is TRBD1 (5 bases). This CDR3 region has 14 residues. Germline loops: CDR1 MGHRA, CDR2 YSYEKL. V shed 2 bases and J shed 8 bases, with 15 bases lying between them. The DNA for the CDR3 is TGCGCCAGCAGCCAACCCGTCCAGGGAGGGGAAGCTTTCTTT. Protein: CASSQPVQGGEAFF.

The rearrangement uses TRBV7-8 and TRBJ2-1; D ambiguous. V lost 5 bases and J lost 8, with 10 bases in between. Germline V lookup: CDR1 SGHVS, CDR2 FQNEAQ. The CDR3 covers 12 residues. The CDR3 coding sequence is TGTGCCAGCAGCCAAGGGTGGGATGAGCAGTTCTTC. This encodes CASSQGWDEQFF.

The chain combines TRBV6-5 with TRBJ1-5, with a tentative D call TRBD1 (6 bases). Trimming removed 6 bases at V and 7 bases at J, with 19 bases between. CDR1 and CDR2 (germline): MNHEY, SVGAGI. This CDR3 is 15 amino acids long. CDR3 region: CASSLTGPGFQPQHF. The CDR3 nucleotides are TGTGCCAGCAGCCTAACAGGGCCTGGTTTCCAGCCCCAGCATTTT.

V gene TRBV7-9 combines with J gene TRBJ1-2; possibly TRBD1 for D (5 bases). Germline values: CDR1 SEHNR, CDR2 FQNEAQ (reference sequence). Trimming shortened V by 7 bases and J by 5 bases, and 20 bases separated the two germline ends. The CDR3 covers 15 residues. CDR3 DNA sequence: TGTGCCAGCACCCAAGACAGCAAGAACCGGTATGGCTACACCTTC. Translation: CASTQDSKNRYGYTF.

The chain combines TRBV9 with TRBJ1-4; 7 positions match TRBD1. The ends lost 2 bases at V and 8 bases at J; junction bases unmatched: 6. This CDR3 comprises 14 residues. CDR1 and CDR2 (germline): SGDLS, YYNGEE. The CDR3, as DNA: TGTGCCAGCAGCGTTGCAGGGGGAGGGGAAAAACTGTTTTTT. It is translated as CASSVAGGGEKLFF.

The chain employs TRBV9 and TRBJ1-6, with D unclear. In germline, CDR1 is SGDLS, CDR2 YYNGEE. V was shortened by 4 bases and J by 13 bases, with 15 bases between the two germline ends. CDR3 length: 13 amino acids. The CDR3 loop is CASSPPTGGPLHF. CDR3 coding DNA: TGTGCCAGCAGCCCCCCCACGGGAGGTCCCCTCCACTTT.

The genes are TRBV10-1 and TRBJ2-3; 10 bases are a match to TRBD2. The CDR3 totals 15 residues. J lost 1 base, V lost 6 bases, and 4 bases had no gene match. CDR1 is WNHNN, CDR2 SYGVQD, per germline (reference sequence). CDR3 nucleotide sequence: TGCGCCAGCAGCGCCGGGACTAGCGGCACAGATACGCAGTATTTT. It is translated as CASSAGTSGTDTQYF.

DNA of the CDR3: TGTGCCAGCAGCTTACAGCTCCTTGGGAGCTCTGGGGCCAACGTCCTGACTTTC. Translation gives CASSLQLLGSSGANVLTF. The rearrangement links TRBV11-3 to TRBJ2-6; D perhaps matches TRBD2 (5 bases). Deletions cut 2 bases from V and 0 bases from J, with 14 bases between. The CDR3 has 18 amino acids. The V gene's germline CDR1 is SGHNT and CDR2 YENEEA.

The chain recombines TRBV5-5 with TRBJ1-1, with 8 bases matching TRBD1. J was trimmed by 2 bases and V by 8 bases; bases with no gene match: 5. The germline V gene has CDR1 SGHKS and CDR2 YYEKEE (reference sequence). CDR3 length equals 13 residues. The CDR3 DNA reads as TGTGCCAGGGACCAGGGGGCTAACACTGAAGCTTTCTTT. Its translation: CARDQGANTEAFF. Filled out from reference TRBV5-5 and TRBJ1-1, the complete variable domain reads DAGVTQSPTHLIKTRGQQVTLRCSPISGHKSVSWYQQVLGQGPQFIFQYYEKEERGRGNFPDRFSARQFPNYSSELNVNALLLGDSALYLCARDQGANTEAFFGQGTRLTVV.

This clone was observed a few times. The rearrangement joins TRBV6-5 to TRBJ2-1; TRBD2 is a possible D gene (5 bases). Germline-derived CDR1 and CDR2 are MNHEY and SVGAGI. This CDR3 spans 12 amino acids. V was cut by 5 bases and J by 7 bases, with 9 bases left in between. Here the CDR3 DNA reads TGTGCCAGCAGTGGGTGGAGGAATGAGCAGTTCTTC. Encoded protein: CASSGWRNEQFF.

The chain has TRBV19 and TRBJ1-1; D is unresolved. V lost 2 bases and J lost 0, with 4 bases in between. Germline V lookup: CDR1 LNHDA, CDR2 SQIVND (reference sequence). The CDR3 covers 13 residues. CDR3 sequence: CASSIWVNTEAFF. In DNA form, the CDR3 reads TGTGCCAGTAGTATATGGGTGAACACTGAAGCTTTCTTT.